The 13 T cell receptor beta chains below were found in one sample sequenced in a study of response to subunit inactivated influenza vaccine. MiXCR was run by TCRdb on the RT-PCR reads, yielding one entry per CDR3 protein. The sample carries 150,000 to 200,000 distinct CDR3 sequences, approximately 12% recorded once. This sample also appeared in a second study, on T cells expressing NK-cell markers. That paper notes: cDNA encoding TCR beta was synthesized via 5'RACE template switching incorporating UMIs.

Sequencing used CD8+ T cells sorted from PBMCs, obtained less than 13 days after vaccination. The source is a man in his fifties or sixties who received an inactivated influenza vaccine.

The V and J genes are TRBV7-3 and TRBJ2-1; 9 positions agree with TRBD1. The CDR3 is 13 amino acids. CDR1 and CDR2 (germline): SGHTA, FQGTGA. Trimming took 5 bases from V and 7 from J; bases not matched to a gene: 3. The DNA of the CDR3 is TGTGCCAGCAGCAGGGACAGGGAGAATGAGCAGTTCTTC. This translates into CASSRDRENEQFF.

This clonotype was counted only a few times. The CDR3 sequence: CASSLALTIATQYF. The CDR3 DNA reads as TGTGCCAGCAGCTTGGCCCTAACGATAGCGACCCAGTACTTC. V usage is TRBV5-6 and J usage is TRBJ2-5, with D unclear. The germline CDR1 and CDR2 sequences are SGHDT and YYEEEE. The CDR3 totals 14 residues. V was cut by 0 bases and J by 7 bases, with 13 bases left in between.

This clonotype has just one count. The chain couples TRBV20-1 to TRBJ2-4; a weak D match, TRBD1 (5 bases). V was trimmed by 3 bases and J by 0 bases, leaving 18 bases between them. The CDR3 covers 17 residues. The germline gives CDR1 DFQATT, CDR2 SNEGSKA (reference sequence). CDR3 sequence (DNA): TGCAGTGCTAGCTCCTCGACGACAGACCTAGCCAAAAACATTCAGTACTTC. Residues: CSASSSTTDLAKNIQYF.

CDR3 nucleotide sequence: TGTGCCACCGGACTAGCGGGAGGTGGGAATGAGCAGTTCTTC. Its translation: CATGLAGGGNEQFF. The V call is TRBV15, the J call TRBJ2-1; TRBD2 aligns across 14 bases. This CDR3 contains 14 residues. The germline V gene has CDR1 LNHNV and CDR2 YYDKDF (reference sequence). V was pared by 8 bases and J by 7 bases, with 4 bases of the junction left unmatched.

This clonotype was seen a few times. The rearrangement joins TRBV7-6 to TRBJ1-4; D uncertain. This CDR3 has 15 amino acids. V lost 0 bases and J 0 bases, leaving 5 bases between the germline ends. CDR1 SGHVS and CDR2 FNYEAQ come from the germline V gene. This CDR3 reads CASSLAGATNEKLFF. In DNA form, the CDR3 reads TGTGCCAGCAGCTTAGCAGGTGCAACTAATGAAAAACTGTTTTTT.

This clonotype appeared many times. The chain carries TRBV2 and TRBJ2-7; tentative D call: TRBD1 (6 bases). Germline V gene lookup returns CDR1 SNHLY and CDR2 FYNNEI. This CDR3 has 14 residues. V dropped 7 bases and J dropped 6 bases, with 19 bases sitting between them. CDR3 in DNA: TGTGCCAGCACCGGGACAACCAGCCATGGCGAGCAGTACTTC. Its translation is CASTGTTSHGEQYF.

This clonotype has a handful of counts. The V call is TRBV7-9, the J call TRBJ2-1; 8 nucleotides line up with TRBD2. The ends lost 4 bases at V and 4 bases at J; junction bases unmatched: 6. Germline V gene lookup returns CDR1 SEHNR and CDR2 FQNEAQ (reference sequence). The CDR3 has 15 residues. CDR3 amino acids: CASSYKRGWYNEQFF. CDR3 DNA sequence: TGTGCCAGCAGCTACAAGCGGGGGTGGTACAATGAGCAGTTCTTC.

A few counts support this clonotype. The CDR3 region has the DNA TGCAGCCTAACCCGAGGACTAGCGCCGAAACCGTACTTC. Amino acids: CSLTRGLAPKPYF. J is TRBJ2-7 and V is TRBV20-1; 9 bases line up with TRBD2. The CDR3 totals 13 residues. Per germline, CDR1 DFQATT and CDR2 SNEGSKA (reference sequence).

This chain's CDR3 is CASSVAGAHEQYF. In nucleotides, the CDR3 is TGTGCCAGCAGCGTCGCAGGGGCCCACGAGCAGTACTTC. The chain has TRBV9 and TRBJ2-7; D may be TRBD1 (6 bases). Trimming cost V 2 bases and J 5 bases, with 11 bases left between them. CDR3 length: 13 amino acids. Germline assignment: CDR1 SGDLS and CDR2 YYNGEE.

This clonotype showed up just a few times. The chain has TRBV5-1 and TRBJ2-7, with 7 bases aligning to TRBD1. V gave up 4 bases and J gave up 2 bases; unmatched junction bases: 6. Germline V lookup: CDR1 SGHRS, CDR2 YFSETQ. The CDR3 spans 14 residues. In DNA form, the CDR3 reads TGCGCCAGCAGCCCCGGGACAGAGACCTACGAGCAGTACTTC. As protein: CASSPGTETYEQYF.

The chain employs TRBV13 and TRBJ2-2, with 10 bases identical to TRBD2. J was trimmed by 5 bases and V by 4 bases; bases with no gene match: 7. The CDR3 covers 16 residues. Germline CDR1 is PRHDT and CDR2 is FYEKMQ (reference sequence). CDR3 sequence reads: CASSYQTSGPTGELFF. CDR3 DNA: TGTGCCAGCAGCTATCAGACTAGCGGGCCAACCGGGGAGCTGTTTTTT.

This clonotype was seen a few times. The genes are TRBV14 and TRBJ2-1, with a tentative D call TRBD1 (5 bases). The CDR3 extends over 15 amino acids. The germline V gene has CDR1 SGHDN and CDR2 FVKESK. V was clipped by 2 bases and J by 6 bases, with 14 bases between them. The CDR3, as DNA: TGTGCCAGCAGCCAACTAATCCAACAGGCCAATGAGCAGTTCTTC. Translated, it gives CASSQLIQQANEQFF.

There are a few counts of this clonotype. The rearrangement uses TRBV11-2 and TRBJ2-1, with D possibly TRBD2 on 5 matching bases. This CDR3 is built from 14 residues. CDR1 and CDR2 (germline): SGHAT, FQNNGV. Between the trimmed V and J ends, which lost 2 bases and 5 bases, there was a span of 10 bases. The CDR3 DNA is TGTGCCAGCAGCTTATGGCCTAGCCACAATGAGCAGTTCTTC. It specifies CASSLWPSHNEQFF.